This T cell receptor beta chain is from a study of blood T cell repertoires in COVID-19 (dated by TCRdb to 2018 to 2021). Describing the broader study: Collaborator samples came from the United States, Italy and Spain and covered acute and convalescent phases of COVID-19. The prospective study material was composed of cDNA or gDNA derived from T cells, B-cell-depleted T cells, or PBMCs. Subjects who had been exposed to COVID-19, were actively infected with it, or had recovered from it provided the deeply sampled blood TCRbeta repertoires that made up the dataset. The repertoires were released in a freely available public database meant as a resource for research on the immune response to SARS-CoV-2. The samples were drawn from the first 160 participants of the ongoing ImmuneRACE study and from 1,254 subjects provided by 6 global collaborators. Nearly every sample came with metadata listing a de-identified subject ID, COVID-19 status, age in years and sex. Where available, HLA class I and class II types were taken from metadata supplied by the sample provider and were not determined by assay-based typing.

The immunoSEQ Assay, a bias-controlled multiplex PCR, was used to amplify TCRbeta CDR3 regions from genomic DNA. On the authors' methods: Within the assay, amplification of reference gene primers was used to estimate how many nucleated cells each sample contained. To quantify the absolute abundance of each unique TCRbeta CDR3 rearrangement, sequence reads were collapsed and filtered. For each sample, productive Simpson clonality was calculated as the square root of Simpson's diversity index over productive rearrangements. The table comes from immuneACCESS by way of TCRdb, which keeps in-frame sequences with V and J called. Part of the clones is missing from these tables; in studies checked, under half for an unresolved V gene and the rest for unknown reasons. The V and J calls and clone size come from that table; D and trimming were worked out from the DNA. This sample has 35,000 to 45,000 clones in its table, and nearly 90% of those were observed once. Approximately 2.3% of the sample is taken by the ten largest.

As encoded in the germline V gene (reference sequence), CDR1 is MNHEY while CDR2 is SMNVEV. Trimming removed 5 bases from V and 2 bases from J; the gene matches leave 9 bases unexplained. From the cysteine through the phenylalanine, the CDR3 covers 17 amino acids. The entry retains the CDR3 DNA only, 51 bases that are in frame from base 1. Whole blood was collected in K2EDTA tubes by collaborating institutions according to the institutions' own protocols. For TCRbeta analysis, collaborators shipped samples in one of three forms: frozen whole blood, isolated PBMCs, or DNA extracted from either of those sample types. To note about this clone: Its antigen remains unidentified. There are no base qualities to consult, and no much larger clone falls within one base.

On the study overall, not on this receptor specifically: The amount of clinical and demographic metadata varied by source and participant and was provided uncurated.

This clonotype originated in a human donor in a cohort sampled during active COVID-19. This chain is built from TRBV27 and TRBJ2-3; 11 bases in between match TRBD2. The material sequenced was peripheral blood. The nucleotide sequence is given as TGTGCCAGCAGTGGCAGACTAGCGGGACCCCCCACAGATACGCAGTATTTT. This is translated as CASSGRLAGPPTDTQYF.